This T cell receptor (beta chain) was identified during a study of blood T cell repertoires in COVID-19 (dated by TCRdb to the early 2020s). About the study as a whole: Collaborator samples came from the United States, Italy and Spain and covered acute and convalescent phases of COVID-19. The material from the prospective study consisted of cDNA or gDNA derived from T cells, B-cell-depleted T cells, or PBMCs. Subjects who had been exposed to COVID-19, were actively infected with it, or had recovered from it provided the deeply sampled blood TCRbeta repertoires that made up the dataset. A freely available public database, intended as a resource for researchers studying the immune response to SARS-CoV-2, is where the repertoires were released. The samples were drawn from the first 160 participants of the ongoing ImmuneRACE study and from 950 to 1,500 subjects provided by 6 global collaborators. A de-identified subject ID, COVID-19 status, age in years and sex were almost always included in the sample metadata. Where available, HLA class I and class II types were obtained from metadata supplied by the sample provider rather than from assay-based typing.

The CDR1 and CDR2 encoded by the germline V gene are SQVTM and ANQGSEA. The CDR3, from cysteine to phenylalanine, totals 13 residues. Just CDR3 DNA is preserved here, 39 bases in frame from base 1. V and J lose 5 bases and 4 bases, and a span of 15 bases separates them. TCRbeta CDR3 regions were amplified from genomic DNA using the immunoSEQ Assay, a bias-controlled multiplex PCR. The authors' pipeline ran thus. Within the assay, amplification of reference gene primers was used to estimate how many nucleated cells each sample contained. To quantify the absolute abundance of each unique TCRbeta CDR3 rearrangement, sequence reads were collapsed and filtered. For each sample, productive Simpson clonality was calculated by taking the square root of Simpson's diversity index across productive rearrangements. TCRdb's version of the immuneACCESS table is confined to in-frame rearrangements and falls short of the full clone set. An unresolved V gene accounts for under half of the shortfall where checked; the remainder is of unknown origin. V and J calls and clone size come straight from that table; D and trimming were deduced from the DNA. The sample records under 450,000 clones, 80% to 90% of which are singletons. The ten largest clonotypes hold roughly 7.2% of the sample.

Summary of the overall study and its limitations: Clinical and demographic metadata were provided uncurated, with the amount varying by source and participant.

One collaborating source in Seattle enrolled patients while the patients were actively infected and followed the patients over time throughout the course of disease. Each collaborating institution followed its own protocols to collect whole blood in K2EDTA tubes. Collaborator samples were shipped for TCRbeta analysis as frozen whole blood, isolated PBMCs, or DNA extracted from either sample type. In regard to this clone: Its specific antigen is unknown. No base-level quality is on record; no much larger clone is a single base apart.

This TCR derives from a woman aged 55-69 years with COVID-19, enrolled during active disease. Sequenced: peripheral blood. The chain uses TRBV29-1 and TRBJ2-7; the D segment cannot be called with confidence. The nucleotides read TGCAGCGTTTTACGCCCGGGTTCATACGAGCAGTACTTC. Its protein is CSVLRPGSYEQYF.